This entry concerns a single T cell receptor beta chain. Its antigen remains unidentified. The assay was immunoSEQ multiplex PCR, and TCRdb's table has in-frame clones only and misses some. Altogether just under 85,000 clones are present, 85% to 95% being singletons, with the ten largest covering 7.6%. CDR3 length: 17 residues. CDR1 and CDR2 from the germline V gene are LGHNT and FRNRAP. Between the trimmed V and J ends, which lost 0 bases and 1 base, there was a span of 15 bases. The sample belongs to a study of graft-versus-host responses after intestinal transplantation. Study conclusions and caveats: Ileal or blood samples showed some GvH clones first, and such clones were also found in recipient marrow.

V and J are TRBV12-5 and TRBJ1-1, with D perhaps matching TRBD1 (5 bases). The clonotype originates from a human donor who was the organ donor for an intestinal transplant. The material sequenced was unstimulated CD8+ T cells sorted from spleen or lymph node cells, taken before transplant. The CDR3 loop is CASGLVPLRVKNTEAFF. CDR3 nucleotide sequence: TGTGCTAGTGGTTTGGTGCCCCTCAGGGTGAAGAACACTGAAGCTTTCTTT.